The 24 T cell receptor beta chains given below trace back to one sample, sequenced in a study of blood T cell repertoires in COVID-19 (dated by TCRdb to the early 2020s). Libraries were constructed by the immunoSEQ multiplex PCR assay. TCRdb mirrors the immuneACCESS table, restricted to in-frame sequences. Some clones are absent from its copies; in checked studies, under half trace to an unresolved V gene, and the reason for the others is unknown. The sample table lists 450,000 to 500,000 clones, 88% of them with a count of one. In total, the top ten clones hold roughly 8% of the sample. The material sequenced was PBMCs or T cells enriched from blood (not recorded which). These TCRs come from a woman aged 55-69 years who had recovered from COVID-19.

This chain joins TRBV9 and TRBJ1-2; 9 bases map to TRBD1. The J segment lost 6 bases and the V segment lost 4 bases, leaving 13 bases of the junction unmatched. The CDR3 has 16 residues. Looked up from germline, CDR1 is SGDLS and CDR2 is YYNGEE. In DNA form, the CDR3 reads TGTGCCAGCAGCCCCCGCCTTCGACAGGGGGAGGATGGCTACACCTTC. This sequence encodes CASSPRLRQGEDGYTF.

The V and J genes are TRBV4-1 and TRBJ1-4; 7 bases are shared with TRBD1. Germline V gene lookup returns CDR1 MGHRA and CDR2 YSYEKL. CDR3 length: 17 residues. Trimming at V came to 4 bases and at J to 2 bases, leaving 10 bases not matched to a gene. The CDR3 spells CASSPGQQNPTNEKLFF. The CDR3 DNA reads TGCGCCAGCAGCCCGGGACAGCAGAACCCTACTAATGAAAAACTGTTTTTT.

This clone was counted once. This rearrangement joins TRBV6-5 to TRBJ1-1; perhaps TRBD1 as D (5 bases). Germline-derived CDR1 and CDR2 are MNHEY and SVGAGI. The CDR3 totals 14 residues. Trimming took off 2 bases at V and 5 bases at J, with 12 bases between the two ends. The CDR3 sequence is CASSYGGGGTEAFF. CDR3 DNA: TGTGCCAGCAGTTACGGGGGGGGTGGGACTGAAGCTTTCTTT.

This chain joins TRBV6-5 and TRBJ2-7, with 7 bases lining up with TRBD1. The CDR3 loop spans 15 amino acids. Germline-derived CDR1 and CDR2 are MNHEY and SVGAGI. J was trimmed by 1 base and V by 6 bases; bases with no gene match: 9. CDR3 DNA sequence: TGTGCCAGCAGATTAACAGGGGAAGGGTCCTACGAGCAGTACGTC. This codes for CASRLTGEGSYEQYV.

This clone was seen only once. The chain uses TRBV18 and TRBJ1-1; 9 bases fit TRBD1. The CDR3 covers 15 residues. Per the germline V gene, CDR1 is KGHSH and CDR2 is LQKENI. J lost 4 bases, V lost 1 base, and 4 bases had no gene match. CDR3 in DNA: TGTGCCAGCTCACCACGGGACAGGGAGAGCACTGAAGCTTTCTTT. Its translation: CASSPRDRESTEAFF.

The rearrangement uses TRBV18 and TRBJ1-1; no definite D call. Germline V CDR1 and CDR2: KGHSH, LQKENI. V was shortened by 4 bases and J by 0 bases, with 9 bases between the two germline ends. This CDR3 contains 14 residues. The chain's CDR3 is CASSLPNLNTEAFF. For the CDR3, the DNA is TGTGCCAGCTCACTCCCAAATCTGAACACTGAAGCTTTCTTT. Complete variable domain (other parts from reference TRBV18 and TRBJ1-1): NAGVMQNPRHLVRRRGQEARLRCSPMKGHSHVYWYRQLPEEGLKFMVYLQKENIIDESGMPKERFSAEFPKEGPSILRIQQVVRGDSAAYFCASSLPNLNTEAFFGQGTRLTVV.

The V gene is TRBV27, the J gene TRBJ1-4; 8 bases are a match to TRBD1. V gave up 5 bases and J gave up 6 bases; unmatched junction bases: 5. CDR3 size: 14 residues. Per germline, CDR1 MNHEY and CDR2 SMNVEV (reference sequence). CDR3 protein: CASSKDRVDEKLFF. The DNA of the CDR3 is TGTGCCAGCAGTAAGGACAGGGTAGATGAAAAACTGTTTTTT. Full variable domain (remainder filled in from reference TRBV27 and TRBJ1-4): EAQVTQNPRYLITVTGKKLTVTCSQNMNHEYMSWYRQDPGLGLRQIYYSMNVEVTDKGDVPEGYKVSRKEKRNFPLILESPSPNQTSLYFCASSKDRVDEKLFFGSGTQLSVL.

J is TRBJ1-5 and V is TRBV4-1, with 8 bases aligning to TRBD1. CDR3 length: 17 residues. Trimming at V came to 1 base and at J to 5 bases, leaving 10 bases not matched to a gene. Germline V gives CDR1 MGHRA, CDR2 YSYEKL. Here the CDR3 reads CASSQAPGQGGYQPQHF. In nucleotides, the CDR3 is TGCGCCAGCAGCCAAGCCCCTGGACAGGGAGGCTATCAGCCCCAGCATTTT.

V gene TRBV10-2 combines with J gene TRBJ1-1; D not resolved. The length of the CDR3 is 15 residues. CDR1 is WSHSY, CDR2 SAAADI, per germline. The V end lost 6 bases, the J end lost 1 base, and 15 bases lay between the germline ends. CDR3 coding DNA: TGCGCCAGCAGATCACCGGGAAACAAGAACACTGAAGCTTTCTTT. Translation: CASRSPGNKNTEAFF.

The chain employs TRBV6-5 and TRBJ2-1, with TRBD1 matching over 7 bases. J was trimmed by 14 bases and V by 0 bases; bases with no gene match: 4. The CDR3 covers 12 residues. Germline V gene sequence: CDR1 MNHEY, CDR2 SVGAGI. The CDR3 sequence is CASSYSGQGEFF. The CDR3 region has the DNA TGTGCCAGCAGTTACTCGGGGCAGGGGGAGTTCTTC.

This rearrangement joins TRBV18 to TRBJ2-6; 8 bases line up with TRBD1. The germline CDR1 and CDR2 sequences are KGHSH and LQKENI. The CDR3 consists of 17 residues. V trimming: 7 bases; J trimming: 0 bases; junction bases outside the gene matches: 8. For the CDR3, the DNA is TGTGCCAGCTTTTTGACAGGGGTCCCCTCTGGGGCCAACGTCCTGACTTTC. As protein: CASFLTGVPSGANVLTF.

This clone was seen just once. The DNA of the CDR3 is TGTGCCAGCAGCTTAGGGTCAGGGCCCTATGGCTACACCTTC. Residues: CASSLGSGPYGYTF. The rearrangement links TRBV7-2 to TRBJ1-2; D is possibly TRBD1 (5 bases). The CDR3 length is 14 residues. Trimming pared 1 base from V and 4 bases from J, leaving 10 bases between. Germline values: CDR1 SGHTA, CDR2 FQGNSA. Based on the CDR3 plus reference TRBV7-2 and TRBJ1-2, the full variable domain is GAGVSQSPSNKVTEKGKDVELRCDPISGHTALYWYRQSLGQGLEFLIYFQGNSAPDKSGLPSDRFSAERTGGSVSTLTIQRTQQEDSAVYLCASSLGSGPYGYTFGSGTRLTVV.

The chain joins TRBV9 to TRBJ2-3; D call uncertain. The germline V gene encodes CDR1 SGDLS and CDR2 YYNGEE. The V end lost 1 base, the J end lost 4 bases, and 4 bases lay between the germline ends. The CDR3 length is 12 residues. CDR3 sequence (DNA): TGTGCCAGCAGCGTAAGCCCAGATACGCAGTATTTT. This sequence encodes CASSVSPDTQYF.

The rearrangement uses TRBV30 and TRBJ2-2; D uncertain. Germline values: CDR1 GTSNPN, CDR2 SVGIG (reference sequence). The CDR3 spans 12 residues. Trimming left V 5 bases short and J 2 bases short, with 6 bases between. The CDR3 DNA sequence: TGTGCCTGGGGGCAAAACACCGGGGAGCTGTTTTTT. This translates into CAWGQNTGELFF.

Concerning this clone: This same CDR3 is encoded by further DNA sequences in the sample. This chain uses TRBV7-2 with TRBJ2-5, with 15 positions matching TRBD2. Germline V gene data show CDR1 as SGHTA and CDR2 as FQGNSA. V gave up 4 bases and J gave up 5 bases; unmatched junction bases: 5. This CDR3 has 16 residues. The CDR3 nucleotides are TGTGCCAGCAGCTCAGGACTAGCGGGGGGGCAGGAGACCCAGTACTTC. Translating gives CASSSGLAGGQETQYF.

Here the CDR3 reads CASSPLAGGLNEQFF. DNA for the CDR3: TGTGCCAGCTCACCTTTAGCGGGGGGCCTCAATGAGCAGTTCTTC. The V and J genes are TRBV18 and TRBJ2-1, with TRBD2 matching over 10 bases. Per the germline V gene, CDR1 is KGHSH and CDR2 is LQKENI. The V gene end was trimmed by 3 bases and the J gene end by 6 bases; junction bases not matched to a gene: 5. The CDR3 sequence is 15 residues long.

The V call is TRBV5-5, the J call TRBJ1-5; D gene ambiguous. The germline V and J ends were trimmed by 3 bases and 7 bases, with 20 bases remaining between them. The CDR3 totals 16 residues. Germline-derived CDR1 and CDR2 are SGHKS and YYEKEE (reference sequence). The CDR3 is CASSSTVLGGRQPQHF. As DNA, the CDR3 is TGTGCCAGCAGCTCTACTGTACTCGGAGGACGGCAGCCCCAGCATTTT.

V gene TRBV6-5 combines with J gene TRBJ2-1, with D unresolved. This CDR3 is 14 amino acids long. CDR1 and CDR2 (germline): MNHEY, SVGAGI. Trimming removed 6 bases from V and 7 bases from J, with 16 bases in between. The CDR3 bases are TGTGCCAGCAGCAAAACGAAGCAGGTTAATGAGCAGTTCTTC. It encodes CASSKTKQVNEQFF.

The rearrangement links TRBV5-4 to TRBJ2-2, with 7 bases aligning to TRBD1. V trimming: 2 bases; J trimming: 3 bases; junction bases outside the gene matches: 7. The CDR3 consists of 16 residues. Per germline, CDR1 SGHNT and CDR2 YYREEE (reference sequence). CDR3 residues: CASSLRITGDTGELFF. The CDR3 DNA follows: TGTGCCAGCAGCTTAAGGATTACAGGGGACACCGGGGAGCTGTTTTTT.

This rearrangement joins TRBV6-5 to TRBJ1-4; maybe TRBD1 (5 bases). This CDR3 has 14 residues. CDR1 MNHEY and CDR2 SVGAGI come from the germline V gene. V lost 8 bases and J lost 5, with 15 bases in between. CDR3 coding DNA: TGTGCCAGCTCGTCCGGGACTTCGAATGAAAAACTGTTTTTT. It translates to CASSSGTSNEKLFF.

A remark on this clone: The same CDR3 is also encoded by other DNA sequences in this sample. The genes are TRBV11-3 and TRBJ1-1; D not resolved. The V gene's germline CDR1 is SGHNT and CDR2 YENEEA. Trimming took 2 bases from V and 0 from J, leaving 4 bases between them. The CDR3 runs 13 residues. CDR3 protein: CASSLYLNTEAFF. The CDR3 DNA reads TGTGCCAGCAGCTTATATCTGAACACTGAAGCTTTCTTT.

This chain links TRBV7-9 with TRBJ1-1; D gene ambiguous. The CDR3 sequence is 14 residues long. Trimming left V 3 bases short and J 0 bases short, with 8 bases between. Germline V CDR1 and CDR2: SEHNR, FQNEAQ (reference sequence). The CDR3 loop is CASSFGEMNTEAFF. CDR3 coding DNA: TGTGCCAGCAGCTTCGGGGAAATGAACACTGAAGCTTTCTTT.

The CDR3 nucleotides read TGTGCCTGGAGCCTTGACAGGGCGACAGATACGCAGTATTTT. This codes for CAWSLDRATDTQYF. The rearrangement links TRBV30 to TRBJ2-3; 7 bases fit TRBD1. CDR3 length: 14 residues. With 3 bases clipped from V and 3 bases from J, the junction kept 6 bases outside the gene matches. The germline gives CDR1 GTSNPN, CDR2 SVGIG (reference sequence). The full variable domain, rest sourced from reference TRBV30 and TRBJ2-3, is SQTIHQWPATLVQPVGSPLSLECTVEGTSNPNLYWYRQAAGRGLQLLFYSVGIGQISSEVPQNLSASRPQDRQFILSSKKLLLSDSGFYLCAWSLDRATDTQYFGPGTRLTVL.

Worth noting for this clone: Other DNA sequences in the same sample also yield this CDR3. V usage is TRBV7-2 and J usage is TRBJ1-1; 7 bases map to TRBD1. CDR1 and CDR2 from the germline V gene are SGHTA and FQGNSA. This CDR3 is 15 amino acids long. V trimming: 4 bases; J trimming: 1 base; junction bases outside the gene matches: 6. This chain's CDR3 is CASSSQGLGNTEAFF. The DNA of the CDR3 is TGTGCCAGCAGCTCACAGGGGCTAGGGAACACTGAAGCTTTCTTT.